This T cell receptor (beta chain) was captured by sequencing in a study of blood T cells in healthy people across ages. Using a J-beta primer mix together with a sample-barcoded 5' primer, a second PCR was run for about 7 to 12 cycles. TCRdb re-analysed the 5' RACE reads in MiXCR, keeping a single row per CDR3 protein. This sample has about 1.6 million distinct CDR3 sequences, with roughly 32% found just once. Study conclusions and caveats: Higher diversity and more naive CD4+ cells were features of long-lived donors, compared to aged donors. Researchers deemed the diversity estimates from one million T cells underestimates.

Germline assignment: CDR1 SEHNR and CDR2 FQNEAQ (reference sequence). This CDR3 is 13 amino acids long. V dropped 5 bases and J dropped 4 bases, with 11 bases sitting between them. A remark on this clonotype: The antigen remains undetermined.

Material: blood. This rearrangement joins TRBV7-9 to TRBJ1-2, with TRBD1 as a possible D gene (6 bases). The sequence was collected from a woman aged 25 to 39 in good health. The CDR3 spells CASSRRGGYGYTF. The CDR3 coding sequence is TGTGCCAGCAGCCGGAGAGGGGGCTATGGCTACACCTTC.